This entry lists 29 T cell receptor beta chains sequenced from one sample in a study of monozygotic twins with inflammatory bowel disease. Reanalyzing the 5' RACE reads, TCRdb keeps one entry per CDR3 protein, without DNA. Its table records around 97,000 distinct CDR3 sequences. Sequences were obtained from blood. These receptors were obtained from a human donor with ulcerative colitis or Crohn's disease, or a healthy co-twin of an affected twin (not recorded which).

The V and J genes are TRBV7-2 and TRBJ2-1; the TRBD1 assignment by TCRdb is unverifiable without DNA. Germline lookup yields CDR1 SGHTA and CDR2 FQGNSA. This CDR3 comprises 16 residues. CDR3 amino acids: CASSPRTGPRGNEQFF.

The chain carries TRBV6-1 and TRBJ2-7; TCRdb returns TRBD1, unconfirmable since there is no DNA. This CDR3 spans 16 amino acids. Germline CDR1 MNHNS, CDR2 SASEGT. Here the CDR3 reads CASSELRGIPGGEQYF.

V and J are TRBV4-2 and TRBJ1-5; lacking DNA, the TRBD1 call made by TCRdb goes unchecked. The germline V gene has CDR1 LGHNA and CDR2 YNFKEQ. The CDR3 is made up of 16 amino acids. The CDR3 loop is CASSQAVQGAVQPQHF.

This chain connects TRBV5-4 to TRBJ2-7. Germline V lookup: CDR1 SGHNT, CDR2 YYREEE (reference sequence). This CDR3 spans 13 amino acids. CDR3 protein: CASSRGWGYEQYF.

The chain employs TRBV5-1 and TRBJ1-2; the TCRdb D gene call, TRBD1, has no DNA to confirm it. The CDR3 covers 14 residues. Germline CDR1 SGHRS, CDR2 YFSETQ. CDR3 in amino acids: CASSRSGGIYGYTF.

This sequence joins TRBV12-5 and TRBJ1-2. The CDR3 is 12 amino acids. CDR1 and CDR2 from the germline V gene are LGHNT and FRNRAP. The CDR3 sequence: CASGFGVGGYTF.

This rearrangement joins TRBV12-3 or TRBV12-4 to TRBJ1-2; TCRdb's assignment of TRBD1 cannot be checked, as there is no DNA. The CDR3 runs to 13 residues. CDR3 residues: CASSSDRQRGYTF.

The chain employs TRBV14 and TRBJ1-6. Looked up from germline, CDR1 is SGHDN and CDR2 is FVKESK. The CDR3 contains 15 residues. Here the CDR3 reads CASSQEVAGLSPLHF.

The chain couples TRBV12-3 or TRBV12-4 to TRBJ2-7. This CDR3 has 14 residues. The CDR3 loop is CASSFGDGSYEQYF.

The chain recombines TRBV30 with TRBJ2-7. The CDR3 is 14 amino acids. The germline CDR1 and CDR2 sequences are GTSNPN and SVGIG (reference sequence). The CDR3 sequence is CAWSSVSRSYEQYF.

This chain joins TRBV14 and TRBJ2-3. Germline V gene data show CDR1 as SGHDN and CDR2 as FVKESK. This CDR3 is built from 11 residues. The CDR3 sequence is CASSLGLTQYF.

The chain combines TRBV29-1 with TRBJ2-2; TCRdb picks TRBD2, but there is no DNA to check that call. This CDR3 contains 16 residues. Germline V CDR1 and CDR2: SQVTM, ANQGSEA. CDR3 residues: CSVEGFSGSPTGELFF.

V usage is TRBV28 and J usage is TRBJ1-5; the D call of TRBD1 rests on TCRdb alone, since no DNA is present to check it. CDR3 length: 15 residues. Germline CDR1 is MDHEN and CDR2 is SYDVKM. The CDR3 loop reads CATGPPRQRNQPQHF. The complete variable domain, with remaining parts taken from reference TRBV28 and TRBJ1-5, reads DVKVTQSSRYLVKRTGEKVFLECVQDMDHENMFWYRQDPGLGLRLIYFSYDVKMKEKGDIPEGYSVSREKKERFSLILESASTNQTSMYLCATGPPRQRNQPQHFGDGTRLSIL.

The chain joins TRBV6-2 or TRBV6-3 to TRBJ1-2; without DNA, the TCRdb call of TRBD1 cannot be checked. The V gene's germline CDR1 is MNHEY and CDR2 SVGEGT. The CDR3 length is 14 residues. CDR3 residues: CASNEGNLNYGYTF.

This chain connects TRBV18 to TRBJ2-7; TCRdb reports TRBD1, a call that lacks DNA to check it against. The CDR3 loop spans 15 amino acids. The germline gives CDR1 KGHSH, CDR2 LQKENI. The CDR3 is CASSPGQGKWGEQYF. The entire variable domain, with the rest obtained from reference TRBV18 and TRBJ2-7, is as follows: NAGVMQNPRHLVRRRGQEARLRCSPMKGHSHVYWYRQLPEEGLKFMVYLQKENIIDESGMPKERFSAEFPKEGPSILRIQQVVRGDSAAYFCASSPGQGKWGEQYFGPGTRLTVT.

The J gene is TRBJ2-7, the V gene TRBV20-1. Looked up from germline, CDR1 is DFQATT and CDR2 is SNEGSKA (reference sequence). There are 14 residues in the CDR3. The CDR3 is CSARSTSVSYEQYF.

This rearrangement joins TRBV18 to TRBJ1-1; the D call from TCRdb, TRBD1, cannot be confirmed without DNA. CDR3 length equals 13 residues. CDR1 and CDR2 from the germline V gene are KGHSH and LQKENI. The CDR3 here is CASSPGQNNEAFF. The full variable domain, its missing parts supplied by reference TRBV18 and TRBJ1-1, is NAGVMQNPRHLVRRRGQEARLRCSPMKGHSHVYWYRQLPEEGLKFMVYLQKENIIDESGMPKERFSAEFPKEGPSILRIQQVVRGDSAAYFCASSPGQNNEAFFGQGTRLTVV.

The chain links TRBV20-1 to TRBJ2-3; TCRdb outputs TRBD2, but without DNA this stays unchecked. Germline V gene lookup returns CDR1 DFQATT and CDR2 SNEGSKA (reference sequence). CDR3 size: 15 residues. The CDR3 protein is CSARASGGELDTQYF.

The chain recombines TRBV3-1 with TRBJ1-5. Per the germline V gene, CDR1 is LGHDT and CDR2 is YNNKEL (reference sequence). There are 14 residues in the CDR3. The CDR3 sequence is CASSQDPSLQPQHF.

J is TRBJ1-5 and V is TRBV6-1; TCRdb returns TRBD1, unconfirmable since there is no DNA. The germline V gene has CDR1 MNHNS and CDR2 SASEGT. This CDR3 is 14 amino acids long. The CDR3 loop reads CASLPGQGGQPQHF.

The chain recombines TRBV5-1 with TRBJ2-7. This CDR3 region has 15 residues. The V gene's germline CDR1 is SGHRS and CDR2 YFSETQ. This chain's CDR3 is CASSPGHQAAYEQYF.

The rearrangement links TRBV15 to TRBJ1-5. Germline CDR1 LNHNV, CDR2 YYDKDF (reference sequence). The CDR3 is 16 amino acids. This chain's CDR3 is CATSRASAAGNQPQHF.

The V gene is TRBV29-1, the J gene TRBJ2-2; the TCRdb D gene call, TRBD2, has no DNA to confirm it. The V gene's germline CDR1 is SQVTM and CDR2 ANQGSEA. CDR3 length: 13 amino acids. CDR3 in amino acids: CSAREQNTGELFF.

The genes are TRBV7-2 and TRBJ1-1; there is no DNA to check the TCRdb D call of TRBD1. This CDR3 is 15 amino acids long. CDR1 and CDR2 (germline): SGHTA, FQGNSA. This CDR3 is CASSSPRGAVAEAFF.

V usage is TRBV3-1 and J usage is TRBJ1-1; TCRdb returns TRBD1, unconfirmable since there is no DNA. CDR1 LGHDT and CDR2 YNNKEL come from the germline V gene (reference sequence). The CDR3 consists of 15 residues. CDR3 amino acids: CASSLGTGMNTEAFF.

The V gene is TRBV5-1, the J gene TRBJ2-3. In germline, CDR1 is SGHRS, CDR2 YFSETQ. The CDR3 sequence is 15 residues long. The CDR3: CASSLALTSTDTQYF. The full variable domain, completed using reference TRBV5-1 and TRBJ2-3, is KAGVTQTPRYLIKTRGQQVTLSCSPISGHRSVSWYQQTPGQGLQFLFEYFSETQRNKGNFPGRFSGRQFSNSRSEMNVSTLELGDSALYLCASSLALTSTDTQYFGPGTRLTVL.

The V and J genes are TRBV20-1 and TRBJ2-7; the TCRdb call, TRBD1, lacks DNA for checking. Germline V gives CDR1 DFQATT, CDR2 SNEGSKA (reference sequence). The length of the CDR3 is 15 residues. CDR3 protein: CSAGGGQTQSYEQYF.

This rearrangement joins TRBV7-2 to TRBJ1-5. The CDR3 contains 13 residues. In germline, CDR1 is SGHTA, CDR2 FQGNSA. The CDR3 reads CASSLDRPRPQHF.

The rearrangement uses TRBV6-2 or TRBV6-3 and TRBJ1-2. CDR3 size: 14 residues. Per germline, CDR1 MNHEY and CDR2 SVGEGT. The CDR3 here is CASRRPGLEGGYTF.